One and the same sample provided the 26 T cell receptor beta chains below, sequenced in a study of molecular identifiers for immune sequencing clone quantification. From the PCR reads, TCRdb called clonotypes with MiXCR, one entry per CDR3 protein. The sample has 400,000 to 600,000 distinct CDR3 sequences; under 30% are singletons. Sequenced sample: naive CD8+ T cells from blood, with Jurkat cell RNA spiked in. Described subset: FACS-sorted CD8+CD4-CCR7+CD45RA+ naive T cells. These receptors came from a human donor in good health. Some libraries in this study had Jurkat cell RNA spiked in.

This chain uses TRBV27 with TRBJ2-7; TRBD2 aligns across 8 bases. V lost 8 bases to trimming and J lost 9 bases; unmatched junction nucleotides: 18. The CDR3 consists of 15 residues. Looked up from germline, CDR1 is MNHEY and CDR2 is SMNVEV (reference sequence). The CDR3 DNA sequence: TGTGCCAGCTGTTCCTCCGGGAGGGCGGGTTGGGCGCAGTACTTC. Protein sequence: CASCSSGRAGWAQYF.

The sample holds many counts of this clonotype. J is TRBJ2-7 and V is TRBV28; 8 bases fit TRBD2. Germline-derived CDR1 and CDR2 are MDHEN and SYDVKM. V lost 4 bases and J lost 2; bases outside the gene matches: 4. CDR3 length equals 14 residues. In DNA form, the CDR3 reads TGTGCCAGCAGTTCAGCGGGAGACACCTACGAGCAGTACTTC. It translates to CASSSAGDTYEQYF.

Notes on this clonotype: This may arise from a read error, as a much more abundant clone is one base away. V and J are TRBV7-9 and TRBJ2-7; no clear D gene. The CDR3 loop spans 13 amino acids. CDR1 SEHNR and CDR2 FQNEAQ come from the germline V gene (reference sequence). CDR3 DNA: TGTGCCAACAGCCCTAAAGCATCCTACGAGCAGTACTTC. Protein: CANSPKASYEQYF.

Note on this clonotype: This CDR3 fails to terminate in the conserved phenylalanine or tryptophan, so it likely reflects a read error. The DNA is left out, because the CDR3 cannot be placed on it with certainty; the CDR3 is given as TCRdb lists it. The chain couples TRBV30 to TRBJ1-1; the tabulated D call, TRBD1, remains unverified against the DNA. Termini included, the CDR3 measures 17 amino acids. CDR1 and CDR2 (germline): GTSNPN, SVGIG (reference sequence). The chain's CDR3 is CAWSPRGGTGENTEALY.

A note on this clonotype: Compared with germline, one end of the junction differs, possibly owing to a read error. V gene TRBV2 combines with J gene TRBJ2-3; perhaps D is TRBD1 or TRBD2 (6 bases each). Germline V gene sequence: CDR1 SNHLY, CDR2 FYNNEI. The CDR3 is 14 amino acids. The CDR3 sequence is CASSAVGGTDTQYF. In nucleotides, the CDR3 is TGTGCCAGCAGTGCTGTGGGGGGCACGGATACGCAGTATTTT.

About this clonotype: Its ends do not fully match the called genes, so a read error is possible. The chain uses TRBV5-3 and TRBJ1-1, with D uncertain. TRBV5-3 is classed as an ORF, of uncertain function. The CDR3 has 16 residues. This CDR3 reads CASSLDDAPLNTEAFF. As DNA, the CDR3 is TGTGCCAGCAGCTTGGATGACGCTCCCCTTAACACTGAAGCTTTCTTT.

The chain uses TRBV29-1 and TRBJ1-3; D unresolved. Germline V CDR1 and CDR2: SQVTM, ANQGSEA. Trimming stripped 4 bases from V and 0 bases from J, with 7 bases between. The CDR3 spans 13 residues. The DNA for the CDR3 is TGCAGCGTTGGGCTCTTCTCTGGAAACACCATATATTTT. It encodes CSVGLFSGNTIYF.

This chain uses TRBV19 with TRBJ2-7; D is undetermined. Germline CDR1 LNHDA, CDR2 SQIVND (reference sequence). V was trimmed by 1 base and J by 2 bases, leaving 9 bases between them. The CDR3 totals 14 residues. CDR3 nucleotides: TGTGCCAGTAGTATAGGAAGGGCGGCCTACGAGCAGTACTTC. Its protein is CASSIGRAAYEQYF.

In its sample, this clonotype was seen a few times. The chain carries TRBV2 and TRBJ2-1; D gene unclear. Trimming took 0 bases from V and 15 from J, leaving 18 bases between them. Germline values: CDR1 SNHLY, CDR2 FYNNEI. The CDR3 has 14 residues. The CDR3 is CASSEAKQALNGFF. CDR3 coding DNA: TGTGCCAGCAGTGAAGCCAAGCAGGCCCTTAACGGGTTCTTC.

Concerning this clonotype itself: Its ends do not fully match the called genes, so a read error is possible. The chain carries TRBV4-3 and TRBJ1-3; TRBD1 matches 8 bases. CDR3 size: 15 residues. Germline CDR1 reads LGHNA; CDR2 reads YSLEER. DNA of the CDR3: TGCGCCAGCAGCCCAGGACAGGGCGGTGGAACCACCATATATTTT. Translated: CASSPGQGGGTTIYF.

The J gene is TRBJ2-7, the V gene TRBV11-2; 7 positions agree with TRBD1. This CDR3 spans 15 amino acids. Germline values: CDR1 SGHAT, CDR2 FQNNGV. V shed 0 bases, J shed 4 bases, and the junction held 6 bases outside the gene matches. The CDR3 DNA reads TGTGCCAGCAGCTTAGAAGGGGCAGGGGGATACGAGCAGTACTTC. Protein product: CASSLEGAGGYEQYF.

This clonotype was detected many times. J is TRBJ2-3 and V is TRBV4-3; tentatively, D is TRBD1 (5 bases). The germline gives CDR1 LGHNA, CDR2 YSLEER. Trimming took 4 bases from V and 3 from J, leaving 11 bases between them. The CDR3 extends over 14 amino acids. CDR3 protein: CASSPVPGTDTQYF. CDR3 bases: TGCGCCAGCAGCCCAGTCCCAGGGACAGATACGCAGTATTTT.

The table lists this clonotype with a few counts. V is TRBV7-2 and J is TRBJ2-7; no clear D. V was clipped by 0 bases and J by 3 bases, with 9 bases between them. CDR1 and CDR2 (germline): SGHTA, FQGNSA. The CDR3 is 14 amino acids. The CDR3 DNA reads TGTGCCAGCAGCTTAGCGACGACTTACTACGAGCAGTACTTC. It yields the protein CASSLATTYYEQYF.

This clonotype has more than one count but fewer than ten. The chain has TRBV20-1 and TRBJ2-3; maybe TRBD1 (5 bases). CDR1 and CDR2 (germline): DFQATT, SNEGSKA (reference sequence). The CDR3 length is 15 residues. The V end was cut by 2 bases, the J end by 12 bases, with 24 bases between. This CDR3 reads CSARPFEERTGTQYF. DNA for the CDR3: TGCAGTGCTAGACCGTTCGAGGAGCGCACAGGTACTCAGTATTTT.

Ten or more counts support this clonotype. The V gene is TRBV15, the J gene TRBJ1-1; D unresolved. V lost 4 bases to trimming and J lost 0 bases, with 9 bases between them. Germline V gene lookup returns CDR1 LNHNV and CDR2 YYDKDF (reference sequence). This CDR3 comprises 14 residues. CDR3 loop: CATSIKRMNTEAFF. The CDR3 coding sequence is TGTGCCACCAGCATAAAACGGATGAACACTGAAGCTTTCTTT.

On this clonotype itself: One base away lies a much larger clone, so this may be a sequencing read error. The chain employs TRBV15 and TRBJ1-5; TRBD1 is a possible D gene (5 bases). This CDR3 has 14 amino acids. Germline-derived CDR1 and CDR2 are LNHNV and YYDKDF (reference sequence). CDR3 coding DNA: TGTGCCACCAGCGATAGGGGAGCGGGTCAGCTCCAGCATTTT. Protein sequence: CATSDRGAGQLQHF. The full variable domain, with the rest looked up from reference TRBV15 and TRBJ1-5, is DAMVIQNPRYQVTQFGKPVTLSCSQTLNHNVMYWYQQKSSQAPKLLFHYYDKDFNNEADTPDNFQSRRPNTSFCFLDIRSPGLGDTAMYLCATSDRGAGQLQHFGDGTRLSIL.

Many counts were recorded for this clonotype. The rearrangement links TRBV5-4 to TRBJ1-1, with 7 bases lining up with TRBD1. The germline CDR1 and CDR2 sequences are SGHNT and YYREEE (reference sequence). The CDR3 runs to 13 residues. With 3 bases clipped from V and 5 bases from J, the junction kept 4 bases outside the gene matches. The CDR3 region has the DNA TGTGCCAGCAGCTGGGCAGGGGGGACTGAAGCTTTCTTT. Its translation is CASSWAGGTEAFF.

This clonotype appeared many times. The genes are TRBV7-2 and TRBJ2-3, with D possibly called TRBD1 or TRBD2 (6 bases each). V shed 5 bases and J shed 7 bases, with 19 bases lying between them. CDR1 is SGHTA, CDR2 FQGNSA, per germline. This CDR3 spans 15 amino acids. CDR3 sequence (DNA): TGTGCCAGCAGCCAAGGGGGGCCAGGAGTATATACGCAGTATTTT. Its translation is CASSQGGPGVYTQYF.

CDR3 sequence (DNA): TGTGCCAGCAGCTCCCTAAACCTACAAAACACCGGGGAGCTGTTTTTT. Its protein product is CASSSLNLQNTGELFF. The rearrangement links TRBV7-9 to TRBJ2-2, with D uncertain. V gave up 4 bases and J gave up 2 bases, with 14 bases separating them. In germline, CDR1 is SEHNR, CDR2 FQNEAQ (reference sequence). This CDR3 has 16 residues.

The V and J genes are TRBV7-2 and TRBJ1-2; 8 bases are shared with TRBD1. This CDR3 comprises 15 residues. The ends lost 4 bases at V and 4 bases at J; junction bases unmatched: 8. Looked up from germline, CDR1 is SGHTA and CDR2 is FQGNSA. In DNA, the CDR3 is TGTGCCAGCAGCTCACCCTCACAGGGGGGCTATGGCTACACCTTC. It is translated as CASSSPSQGGYGYTF.

In this sample, this clonotype turned up many times. The DNA for the CDR3 is TGCGCCAGCAGCCAAGTAGCACAGGGAGGAACCTACGAGCAGTACTTC. It encodes CASSQVAQGGTYEQYF. V usage is TRBV4-1 and J usage is TRBJ2-7; D assignment may be TRBD1 or TRBD2 (6 bases each). From germline, CDR1 is MGHRA and CDR2 YSYEKL. V was clipped by 1 base and J by 2 bases, with 15 bases between them. The CDR3 length is 16 residues.

CDR3 bases: TGTGCCAGCAGCGCGGGGGGGAATTCACCCCTCCACTTT. This encodes CASSAGGNSPLHF. The rearrangement uses TRBV7-9 and TRBJ1-6; weak D call: TRBD1 (5 bases). The CDR3 consists of 13 residues. CDR1 is SEHNR and CDR2 is FQNEAQ in the germline V gene (reference sequence). V lost 5 bases and J 7 bases, leaving 9 bases between the germline ends.

The chain joins TRBV7-8 to TRBJ2-7; D is unclear. Trimming removed 1 base at V and 1 base at J, with 11 bases between. The germline gives CDR1 SGHVS, CDR2 FQNEAQ. The CDR3 spans 15 residues. The CDR3 spells CASSLVPGRSYEQYF. For the CDR3, the DNA is TGTGCCAGCAGCTTAGTCCCCGGAAGATCCTACGAGCAGTACTTC. Full variable domain (remainder filled in from reference TRBV7-8 and TRBJ2-7): GAGVSQSPRYKVAKRGQDVALRCDPISGHVSLFWYQQALGQGPEFLTYFQNEAQLDKSGLPSDRFFAERPEGSVSTLKIQRTQQEDSAVYLCASSLVPGRSYEQYFGPGTRLTVT.

Turning to this clonotype: With a much larger clone just one base away, this may be a read error. The chain links TRBV5-3 to TRBJ2-7; 7 bases align to TRBD2. TRBV5-3 is filed as an ORF, its function uncertain. Trimming removed 9 bases from V and 2 bases from J; junction bases left unmatched: 17. CDR3 length: 16 residues. The CDR3 loop reads CANSPMGGRSAYEQYF. CDR3 nucleotides: TGTGCCAACAGCCCCATGGGAGGGAGATCGGCCTACGAGCAGTACTTC.

The genes are TRBV6-5 and TRBJ2-6; perhaps TRBD2 as D (6 bases). With 0 bases removed from V and 0 bases from J, the gap between germline ends came to 9 bases. The germline V gene encodes CDR1 MNHEY and CDR2 SVGAGI. The CDR3 is 17 amino acids. In DNA form, the CDR3 reads TGTGCCAGCAGTTACTCGAGGAGGGTCTCTGGGGCCAACGTCCTGACTTTC. Translating gives CASSYSRRVSGANVLTF.

As to this clonotype: Relative to the germline gene, one junction end is altered; a read error may explain this. The chain combines TRBV6-2 or TRBV6-3 with TRBJ1-1; no clear D. The CDR3 runs 11 residues. Germline-derived CDR1 and CDR2 are MNHEY and SVGEGT. CDR3: CASSRYTEASF. CDR3 coding DNA: TGTGCCAGCAGCCGGTACACTGAAGCTTCCTTT.